Below, 16 T cell receptor beta chains from the same sample are listed, as sequenced in a study of technical replicates of blood from a few donors. This table comes from immunoSEQ multiplex PCR, and its TCRdb copy is limited to in-frame clones, with some not included. The sample shows about 49,000 clones, more than 85% of them seen only once. The specimen sequenced was PBMCs. All receptors derive from a human donor in good health. Some clones in this sample may be carry-over from other donors' samples.

The V gene is TRBV5-6, the J gene TRBJ1-4; D gene unclear. Trimming removed 4 bases at V and 3 bases at J, with 19 bases between. Germline V gene data show CDR1 as SGHDT and CDR2 as YYEEEE. The CDR3 sequence is 17 residues long. CDR3 sequence (DNA): TGTGCCAGCAGCGCCCTTCAGCGCGGCGTAGCTAATGAAAAACTGTTTTTT. As protein: CASSALQRGVANEKLFF. Full variable domain (outside the CDR3, taken from reference TRBV5-6 and TRBJ1-4): DAGVTQSPTHLIKTRGQQVTLRCSPKSGHDTVSWYQQALGQGPQFIFQYYEEEERQRGNFPDRFSGHQFPNYSSELNVNALLLGDSALYLCASSALQRGVANEKLFFGSGTQLSVL.

This clone was seen a single time. V gene TRBV5-1 combines with J gene TRBJ2-2; D not resolved. Trimming took 0 bases from V and 1 from J, leaving 19 bases between them. Per germline, CDR1 SGHRS and CDR2 YFSETQ. CDR3 length: 19 amino acids. The CDR3 DNA reads as TGCGCCAGCAGCTTGGCCGTTCGAGCATTTCCCCAGAACACCGGGGAGCTGTTTTTT. Translation: CASSLAVRAFPQNTGELFF.

The chain couples TRBV7-9 to TRBJ2-1, with D tentatively TRBD2 (6 bases). CDR1 and CDR2 from the germline V gene are SEHNR and FQNEAQ (reference sequence). This CDR3 region has 15 residues. V was shortened by 1 base and J by 3 bases, with 10 bases between the two germline ends. CDR3 DNA sequence: TGTGCCAGCAGCTTAGTAGCGGACCTCTACAATGAGCAGTTCTTC. Translated: CASSLVADLYNEQFF.

The genes are TRBV7-2 and TRBJ2-4; 11 nucleotides agree with TRBD2. Losses at the gene ends were 5 bases for V and 2 bases for J; bases not matched to a gene: 5. The CDR3 sequence is 16 residues long. CDR1 is SGHTA and CDR2 is FQGNSA in the germline V gene. Here the CDR3 DNA reads TGTGCCAGCAGCATTAGCGGGGGGGCCTCCAAAAACATTCAGTACTTC. Translated: CASSISGGASKNIQYF.

V usage is TRBV7-2 and J usage is TRBJ1-5; possible D gene TRBD1, 5 bases. The V and J ends lost 4 bases and 0 bases respectively, with 10 bases between them. The CDR3 has 15 amino acids. Germline lookup yields CDR1 SGHTA and CDR2 FQGNSA. CDR3 sequence: CASSWLGGSNQPQHF. The DNA of the CDR3 is TGTGCCAGCAGCTGGCTCGGGGGTAGCAATCAGCCCCAGCATTTT.

The chain links TRBV2 to TRBJ2-2; possible D gene TRBD1, 5 bases. Germline V lookup: CDR1 SNHLY, CDR2 FYNNEI. The CDR3 extends over 18 amino acids. Deletions cut 5 bases from V and 0 bases from J, with 19 bases between. The CDR3 sequence is CASSLIGTGDTNTGELFF. Here the CDR3 DNA reads TGTGCCAGCAGTCTGATCGGAACAGGAGACACGAACACCGGGGAGCTGTTTTTT.

The chain couples TRBV11-3 to TRBJ2-7, with TRBD2 identical over 8 bases. The V gene's germline CDR1 is SGHNT and CDR2 YENEEA. The CDR3 covers 16 residues. V lost 1 base to trimming and J lost 2 bases; unmatched junction nucleotides: 7. CDR3 sequence reads: CASSLGVAGGPYEQYF. CDR3 sequence (DNA): TGTGCCAGCAGCTTAGGTGTTGCGGGAGGCCCCTACGAGCAGTACTTC.

This chain connects TRBV27 to TRBJ2-5; 9 bases line up with TRBD2. CDR3 length: 16 residues. Germline CDR1 reads MNHEY; CDR2 reads SMNVEV (reference sequence). J was trimmed by 5 bases and V by 5 bases; bases with no gene match: 12. CDR3 in DNA: TGTGCCAGCAGTCCGGCGGGAGGGCGCTGGAGGGAGACCCAGTACTTC. Encoded protein: CASSPAGGRWRETQYF.

For the CDR3, the DNA is TGTGCCAGCAGCTTAGCGCGAGTTAACTATGGCTACACCTTC. This gives the protein CASSLARVNYGYTF. The genes are TRBV7-9 and TRBJ1-2; D gene unclear. Germline CDR1 SEHNR, CDR2 FQNEAQ (reference sequence). This CDR3 spans 14 amino acids. Between the trimmed V and J ends, which lost 0 bases and 1 base, there was a span of 6 bases. The variable domain in full, with the rest retrieved from reference TRBV7-9 and TRBJ1-2, is DTGVSQNPRHKITKRGQNVTFRCDPISEHNRLYWYRQTLGQGPEFLTYFQNEAQLEKSRLLSDRFSAERPKGSFSTLEIQRTEQGDSAMYLCASSLARVNYGYTFGSGTRLTVV.

The V gene is TRBV7-9, the J gene TRBJ2-1; TRBD2 aligns across 7 bases. There are 16 residues in the CDR3. Germline CDR1 is SEHNR and CDR2 is FQNEAQ (reference sequence). The trim removed 1 base at V and 5 bases at J, leaving 8 bases unmatched. The CDR3 DNA is TGTGCCAGCAGCTTAGTCGGCGGGGGTAGTAACAATGAGCAGTTCTTC. This gives the protein CASSLVGGGSNNEQFF.

The chain carries TRBV30 and TRBJ1-4, with 7 bases that match TRBD1. This CDR3 has 15 amino acids. CDR1 GTSNPN and CDR2 SVGIG come from the germline V gene (reference sequence). J lost 7 bases, V lost 0 bases, and 8 bases had no gene match. The CDR3 DNA reads as TGTGCCTGGAGTGTGTCAACAGGGGAGATTGAAAAACTGTTTTTT. Protein product: CAWSVSTGEIEKLFF.

V is TRBV4-1 and J is TRBJ2-2, with D perhaps matching TRBD2 (6 bases). V gave up 2 bases and J gave up 6 bases, with 19 bases separating them. This CDR3 spans 17 amino acids. The V gene's germline CDR1 is MGHRA and CDR2 YSYEKL. CDR3 coding DNA: TGCGCCAGCAGCCAACTTGGGCTCGGCGGGACTGCCGGGGAGCTGTTTTTT. Protein sequence: CASSQLGLGGTAGELFF.

The chain links TRBV27 to TRBJ1-2; 8 bases are shared with TRBD1. The CDR3 extends over 16 amino acids. The germline CDR1 and CDR2 sequences are MNHEY and SMNVEV (reference sequence). V was clipped by 5 bases and J by 5 bases; unmatched bases: 13. This chain's CDR3 is CASSPGSRDRKYGYTF. The CDR3 coding sequence is TGTGCCAGCAGTCCAGGAAGCCGGGACAGGAAGTATGGCTACACCTTC.

V is TRBV5-5 and J is TRBJ2-7; D perhaps matches TRBD2 (6 bases). CDR1 is SGHKS, CDR2 YYEKEE, per germline (reference sequence). The CDR3 runs to 16 residues. Trimming took 2 bases from V and 0 from J, leaving 15 bases between them. The CDR3 here is CASSLGGASSSYEQYF. Here the CDR3 DNA reads TGTGCCAGCAGCTTAGGAGGGGCGTCGAGCTCCTACGAGCAGTACTTC.

This chain uses TRBV7-2 with TRBJ1-2; weak D call: TRBD1 (6 bases). Germline V gene lookup returns CDR1 SGHTA and CDR2 FQGNSA. V was cut by 5 bases and J by 8 bases, with 12 bases left in between. CDR3 length equals 12 residues. The CDR3 is CASSQGGPGYTF. As DNA, the CDR3 is TGTGCCAGCAGCCAAGGGGGTCCGGGCTACACCTTC.

The V gene is TRBV6-1, the J gene TRBJ1-5; tentatively, D is TRBD1 (6 bases). This CDR3 has 13 amino acids. Between the trimmed V and J ends, which lost 6 bases and 5 bases, there was a span of 11 bases. In germline, CDR1 is MNHNS, CDR2 SASEGT. CDR3: CASRTSGDQPQHF. In DNA form, the CDR3 reads TGTGCCAGCAGGACTTCAGGGGATCAGCCCCAGCATTTT.